Listed below are T cell receptor beta chains from one sample, sequenced in a study of CD8+CD57+ T cells in acquired aplastic anemia. In TCRdb, the reads were re-called with MiXCR into one record per CDR3 protein. In the table there are roughly 130,000 distinct CDR3 sequences, around 46% of which are singletons. Material for sequencing was sorted CD4+, CD8+, or CD8+CD57+ T cells (not recorded which) from PBMCs. The origin of the receptors is a human donor in good health, serving as a control. CDR3s include the opening cysteine and the closing phenylalanine or tryptophan. The order of the fields is D gene, V gene, J gene, CDR3 protein. The D gene is left open where the match is weak.

D: TRBD1; V: TRBV7-6; J: TRBJ2-7; CDR3: CASSLGQGNYEQYF
D: NA; V: TRBV7-2; J: TRBJ1-4; CDR3: CASSLLMGQGEKLFF
D: NA; V: TRBV10-3; J: TRBJ2-7; CDR3: CAISDRGKGYEQYF
D: NA; V: TRBV7-2; J: TRBJ2-7; CDR3: CARSPGSRGTYEQYF
D: NA; V: TRBV20-1; J: TRBJ2-5; CDR3: CSATPISRAGWGETQYF
D: TRBD1; V: TRBV19; J: TRBJ1-6; CDR3: CASIRDRAYNSPLHF
D: NA; V: TRBV29-1; J: TRBJ2-1; CDR3: CSVDRAYNEQFF
D: NA; V: TRBV7-2; J: TRBJ1-6; CDR3: CASSSLGRGSLHF
D: NA; V: TRBV6-5; J: TRBJ1-6; CDR3: CASSSVTSGVPPIHF
D: TRBD1; V: TRBV10-2; J: TRBJ2-5; CDR3: CASTPSGQGGETQYF
D: TRBD2; V: TRBV6-1; J: TRBJ2-1; CDR3: CASSNRLRGRGAGEQHF
D: NA; V: TRBV25-1; J: TRBJ2-5; CDR3: CASSSGVGTQYF
D: NA; V: TRBV19; J: TRBJ2-7; CDR3: CASSMTTGTAVSRTYEQYF
D: TRBD1; V: TRBV19; J: TRBJ2-4; CDR3: CASSISIWDRVQYF
D: NA; V: TRBV19; J: TRBJ2-5; CDR3: CASGRAYQETQYF
D: NA; V: TRBV20-1; J: TRBJ1-4; CDR3: CSASPAGKTRGEKLFF